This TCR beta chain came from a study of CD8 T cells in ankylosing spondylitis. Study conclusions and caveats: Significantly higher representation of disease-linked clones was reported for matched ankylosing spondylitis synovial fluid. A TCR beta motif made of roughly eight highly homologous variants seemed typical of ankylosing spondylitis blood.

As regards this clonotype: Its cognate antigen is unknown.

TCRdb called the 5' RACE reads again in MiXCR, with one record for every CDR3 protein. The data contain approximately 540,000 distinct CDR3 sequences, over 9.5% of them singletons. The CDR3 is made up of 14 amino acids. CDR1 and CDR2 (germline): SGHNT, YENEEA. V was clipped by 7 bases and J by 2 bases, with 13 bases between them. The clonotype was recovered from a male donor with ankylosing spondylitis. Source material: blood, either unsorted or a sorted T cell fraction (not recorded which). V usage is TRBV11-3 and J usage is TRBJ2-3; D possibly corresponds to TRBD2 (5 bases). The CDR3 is CASTRGSHTDTQYF. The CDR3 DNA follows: TGTGCCAGCACCAGAGGGAGTCACACAGATACGCAGTATTTT.